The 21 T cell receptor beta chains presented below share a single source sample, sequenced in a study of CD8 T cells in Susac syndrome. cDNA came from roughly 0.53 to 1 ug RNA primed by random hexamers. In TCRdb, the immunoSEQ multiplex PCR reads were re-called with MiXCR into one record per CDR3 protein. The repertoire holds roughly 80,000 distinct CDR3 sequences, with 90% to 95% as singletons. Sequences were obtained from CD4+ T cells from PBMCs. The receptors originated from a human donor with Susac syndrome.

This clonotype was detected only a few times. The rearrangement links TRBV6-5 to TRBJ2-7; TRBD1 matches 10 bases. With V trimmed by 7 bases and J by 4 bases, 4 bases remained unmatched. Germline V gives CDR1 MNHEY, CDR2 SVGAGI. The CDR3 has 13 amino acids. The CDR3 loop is CASNKDRGYEQYF. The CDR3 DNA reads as TGTGCCAGCAATAAGGACAGGGGGTACGAGCAGTACTTC.

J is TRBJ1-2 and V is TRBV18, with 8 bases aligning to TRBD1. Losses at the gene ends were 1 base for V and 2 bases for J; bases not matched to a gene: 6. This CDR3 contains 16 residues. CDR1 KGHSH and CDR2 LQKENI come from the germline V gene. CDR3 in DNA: TGTGCCAGCTCACCACTTTGGGACAGGAAGAACTATGGCTACACCTTC. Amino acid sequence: CASSPLWDRKNYGYTF. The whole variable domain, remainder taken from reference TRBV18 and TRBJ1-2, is NAGVMQNPRHLVRRRGQEARLRCSPMKGHSHVYWYRQLPEEGLKFMVYLQKENIIDESGMPKERFSAEFPKEGPSILRIQQVVRGDSAAYFCASSPLWDRKNYGYTFGSGTRLTVV.

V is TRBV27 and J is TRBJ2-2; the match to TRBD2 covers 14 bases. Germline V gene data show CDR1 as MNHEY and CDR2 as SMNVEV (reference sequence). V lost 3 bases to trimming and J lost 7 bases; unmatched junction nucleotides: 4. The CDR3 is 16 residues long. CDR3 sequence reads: CASSFRLAGGRGELFF. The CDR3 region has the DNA TGTGCCAGCAGTTTCCGACTAGCGGGGGGGCGCGGGGAGCTGTTTTTT.

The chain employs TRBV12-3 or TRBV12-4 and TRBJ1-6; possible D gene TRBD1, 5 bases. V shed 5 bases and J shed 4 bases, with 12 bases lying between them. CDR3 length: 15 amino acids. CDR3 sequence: CASSPQGTYNSPLHF. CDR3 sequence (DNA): TGTGCCAGCAGTCCCCAGGGTACGTATAATTCACCCCTCCACTTT.

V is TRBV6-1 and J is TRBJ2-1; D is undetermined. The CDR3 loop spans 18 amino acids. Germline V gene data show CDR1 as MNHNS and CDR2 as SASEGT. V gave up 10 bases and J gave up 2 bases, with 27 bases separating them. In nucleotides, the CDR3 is TGTGCCACCAAGCGCCCTGCTGGTTTGAGCGTTACCTACAATGAGCAGTTCTTC. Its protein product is CATKRPAGLSVTYNEQFF.

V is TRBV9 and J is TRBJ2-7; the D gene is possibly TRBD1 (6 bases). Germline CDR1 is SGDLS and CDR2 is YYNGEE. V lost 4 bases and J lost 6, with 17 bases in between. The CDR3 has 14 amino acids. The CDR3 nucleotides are TGTGCCAGCAGCCCAACGACAGGACTGGGCGAGCAGTACTTC. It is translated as CASSPTTGLGEQYF.

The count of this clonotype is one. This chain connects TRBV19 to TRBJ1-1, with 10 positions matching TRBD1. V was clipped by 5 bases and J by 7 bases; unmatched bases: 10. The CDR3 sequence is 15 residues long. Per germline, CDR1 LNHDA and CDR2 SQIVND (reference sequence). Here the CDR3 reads CASSSKGTGESEAFF. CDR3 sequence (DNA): TGTGCCAGTAGTTCTAAGGGGACAGGGGAGAGTGAAGCTTTCTTT.

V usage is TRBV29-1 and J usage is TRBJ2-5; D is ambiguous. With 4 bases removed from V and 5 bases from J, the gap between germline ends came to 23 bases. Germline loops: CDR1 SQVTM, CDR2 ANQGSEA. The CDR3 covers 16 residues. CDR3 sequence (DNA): TGCAGCGTTGGTTGGGCCGCAGCCTCGGTGGACGAGACCCAGTACTTC. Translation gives CSVGWAAASVDETQYF.

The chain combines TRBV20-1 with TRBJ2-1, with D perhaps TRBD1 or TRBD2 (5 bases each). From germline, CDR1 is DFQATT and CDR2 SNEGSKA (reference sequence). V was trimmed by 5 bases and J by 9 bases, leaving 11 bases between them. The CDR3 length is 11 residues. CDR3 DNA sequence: TGCAGTGCTCCCTCGAGGGGTGAGCAGTTCTTC. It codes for CSAPSRGEQFF.

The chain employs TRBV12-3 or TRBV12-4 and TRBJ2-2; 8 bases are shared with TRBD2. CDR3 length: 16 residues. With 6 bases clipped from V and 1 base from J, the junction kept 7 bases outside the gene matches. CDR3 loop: CASRIRTSRNTGELFF. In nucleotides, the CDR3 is TGTGCCAGCAGGATAAGGACTAGCCGGAACACCGGGGAGCTGTTTTTT.

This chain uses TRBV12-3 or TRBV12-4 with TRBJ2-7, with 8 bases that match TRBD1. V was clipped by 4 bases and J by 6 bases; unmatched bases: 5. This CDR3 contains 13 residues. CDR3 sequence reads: CASSWTGRGEQYF. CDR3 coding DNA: TGTGCCAGCAGTTGGACAGGGAGAGGCGAGCAGTACTTC.

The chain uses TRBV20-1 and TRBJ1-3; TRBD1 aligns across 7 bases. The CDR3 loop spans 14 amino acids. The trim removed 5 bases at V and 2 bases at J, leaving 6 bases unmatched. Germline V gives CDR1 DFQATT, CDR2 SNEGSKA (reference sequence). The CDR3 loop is CSAGQGVAGNTIYF. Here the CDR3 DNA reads TGCAGTGCTGGGCAGGGGGTAGCTGGAAACACCATATATTTT.

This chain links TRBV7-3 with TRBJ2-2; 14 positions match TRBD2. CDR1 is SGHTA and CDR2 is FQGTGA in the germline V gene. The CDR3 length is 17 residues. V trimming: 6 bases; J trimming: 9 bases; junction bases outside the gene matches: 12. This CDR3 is CASSLTPGLAGVRELFF. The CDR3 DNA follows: TGTGCCAGCAGTCTCACGCCGGGACTAGCGGGAGTCCGGGAGCTGTTTTTT.

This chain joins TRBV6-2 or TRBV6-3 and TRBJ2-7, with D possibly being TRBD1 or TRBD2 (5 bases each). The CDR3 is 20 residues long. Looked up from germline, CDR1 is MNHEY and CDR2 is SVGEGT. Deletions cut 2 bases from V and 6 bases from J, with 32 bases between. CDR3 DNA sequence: TGTGCCAGCAGTTACAGGGTCCGGGACCTAACTCTCTACGAAGGGTCCGAGCAGTACTTC. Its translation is CASSYRVRDLTLYEGSEQYF.

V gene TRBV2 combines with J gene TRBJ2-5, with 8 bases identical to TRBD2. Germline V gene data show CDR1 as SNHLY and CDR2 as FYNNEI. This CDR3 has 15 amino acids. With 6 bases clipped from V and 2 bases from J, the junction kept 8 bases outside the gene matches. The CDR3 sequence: CASSPNAGGQETQYF. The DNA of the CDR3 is TGTGCCAGCAGCCCAAATGCGGGGGGACAAGAGACCCAGTACTTC.

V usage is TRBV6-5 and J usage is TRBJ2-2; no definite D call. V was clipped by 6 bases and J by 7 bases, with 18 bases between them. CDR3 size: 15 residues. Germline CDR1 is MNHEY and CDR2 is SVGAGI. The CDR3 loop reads CASSPLGLVGGELFF. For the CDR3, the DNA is TGTGCCAGCAGCCCCCTAGGGCTGGTGGGCGGGGAGCTGTTTTTT.

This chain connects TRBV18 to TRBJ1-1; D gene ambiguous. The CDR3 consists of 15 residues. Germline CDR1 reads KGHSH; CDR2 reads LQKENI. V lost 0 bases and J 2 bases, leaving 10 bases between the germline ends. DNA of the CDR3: TGTGCCAGCTCACCACCGATATGGGGAAACACTGAAGCTTTCTTT. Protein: CASSPPIWGNTEAFF.

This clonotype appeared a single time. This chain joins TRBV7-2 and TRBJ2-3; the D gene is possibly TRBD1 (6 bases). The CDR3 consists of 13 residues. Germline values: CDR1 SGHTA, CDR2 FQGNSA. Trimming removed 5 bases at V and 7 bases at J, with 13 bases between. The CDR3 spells CASSTGTLNTQYF. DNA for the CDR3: TGTGCCAGCAGCACCGGGACACTAAATACGCAGTATTTT.

CDR3 DNA: TGCAGCGTTGCCACCCGACTAGCGGGACCGATTCATCTTACCACAGATACGCAGTATTTT. Its translation is CSVATRLAGPIHLTTDTQYF. The rearrangement uses TRBV29-1 and TRBJ2-3, with 11 nucleotides matching TRBD2. The CDR3 spans 20 residues. Germline V gives CDR1 SQVTM, CDR2 ANQGSEA. After removal of 4 bases from V and 2 bases from J, the junction contained 20 bases not matched to a gene.

The CDR3 region is CASSLRTGGASGYTF. DNA of the CDR3: TGTGCCAGCAGTTTAAGGACAGGGGGCGCGTCTGGCTACACCTTC. The V gene is TRBV28, the J gene TRBJ1-2, with 11 bases lining up with TRBD1. The CDR3 loop spans 15 amino acids. Germline V gene sequence: CDR1 MDHEN, CDR2 SYDVKM. V shed 2 bases, J shed 7 bases, and the junction held 6 bases outside the gene matches.

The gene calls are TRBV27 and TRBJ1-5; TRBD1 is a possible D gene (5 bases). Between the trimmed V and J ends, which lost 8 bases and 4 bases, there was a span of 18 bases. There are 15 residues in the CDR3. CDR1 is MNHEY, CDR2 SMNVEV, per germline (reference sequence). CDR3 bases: TGTGCCAGCGGACTGGTAAAGGGGAGTAATCAGCCCCAGCATTTT. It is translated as CASGLVKGSNQPQHF.